The 6 T cell receptor beta chains listed next were all sequenced from one sample in a study of blood T cells in healthy people across ages. Primers used in a second PCR of roughly 7 to 12 cycles were a sample-barcoded 5' primer and a J-beta primer mix. One entry per CDR3 protein results from TCRdb running MiXCR on the 5' RACE reads. The sample lists approximately 1.5 million distinct CDR3 sequences, almost 35% occurring once. The specimen sequenced was blood. Source of these receptors: a woman aged 25-40 years in good health.

This clonotype was counted ten times or more. The chain recombines TRBV12-3 or TRBV12-4 with TRBJ2-3, with D perhaps matching TRBD1 (5 bases). There are 11 residues in the CDR3. Trimming removed 10 bases from V and 6 bases from J, with 11 bases in between. The CDR3 is CATITGDTQYF. CDR3 nucleotide sequence: TGTGCCACCATCACAGGTGATACGCAGTATTTT.

The chain recombines TRBV11-2 with TRBJ2-7; TRBD2 is a possible D gene (5 bases). The assigned J gene may be wrong: the sequence end matches TRBJ2-5 better. CDR1 is SGHAT and CDR2 is FQNNGV in the germline V gene. The CDR3 loop spans 13 amino acids. The CDR3 region has the DNA TGTGCCAGCAGCTCCGGAGGTAGGATGACCCAGTACTTC. Encoded protein: CASSSGGRMTQYF.

This chain uses TRBV27 with TRBJ2-7, with 12 bases aligning to TRBD2. The CDR3 loop spans 16 amino acids. Germline assignment: CDR1 MNHEY and CDR2 SMNVEV (reference sequence). Unmatched junction bases numbered 8, after V lost 3 bases and J lost 5 bases. The CDR3 protein is CASSFYLAGGPDEQYF. In DNA form, the CDR3 reads TGTGCCAGCAGTTTTTACCTAGCGGGAGGGCCCGACGAGCAGTACTTC.

This rearrangement joins TRBV12-3 or TRBV12-4 to TRBJ2-1; TRBD2 matches at 10 bases. Unmatched junction bases numbered 3, after V lost 5 bases and J lost 5 bases. There are 14 residues in the CDR3. CDR3 in DNA: TGTGCCAGCAGTCGACTAGCGGGTAACAATGAGCAGTTCTTC. Its protein is CASSRLAGNNEQFF.

The chain is built from TRBV10-3 and TRBJ2-7; D possibly corresponds to TRBD2 (5 bases). The V gene's germline CDR1 is ENHRY and CDR2 SYGVKD. The V end lost 5 bases, the J end lost 6 bases, and 20 bases lay between the germline ends. The CDR3 length is 15 residues. CDR3 nucleotides: TGTGCCATCAGTAAAGGACTGACGGTCCTTGGCGAGCAGTACTTC. Its translation: CAISKGLTVLGEQYF.

Of note for this clonotype: A much larger clone lies a single base off, so this may be a read error. This chain joins TRBV29-1 and TRBJ2-7; possibly TRBD2 for D (5 bases). Germline lookup yields CDR1 SQVTM and CDR2 ANQGSEA. V shed 6 bases and J shed 1 base, with 16 bases lying between them. This CDR3 is built from 14 residues. The CDR3 sequence is CSVCRGKGSYEQYF. In DNA form, the CDR3 reads TGCAGCGTCTGCCGGGGAAAAGGGTCCTACGAGCAGTACTTC.